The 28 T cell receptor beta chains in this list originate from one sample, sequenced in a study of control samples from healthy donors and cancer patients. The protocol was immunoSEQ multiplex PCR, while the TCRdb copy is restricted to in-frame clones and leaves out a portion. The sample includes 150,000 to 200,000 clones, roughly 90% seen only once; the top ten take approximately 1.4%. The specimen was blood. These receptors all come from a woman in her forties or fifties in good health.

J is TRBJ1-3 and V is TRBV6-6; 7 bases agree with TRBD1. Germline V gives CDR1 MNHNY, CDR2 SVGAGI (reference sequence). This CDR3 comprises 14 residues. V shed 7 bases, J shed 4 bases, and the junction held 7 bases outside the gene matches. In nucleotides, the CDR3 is TGTGCCAGCACCACAACGACAGGGGGAAACACCATATATTTT. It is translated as CASTTTTGGNTIYF.

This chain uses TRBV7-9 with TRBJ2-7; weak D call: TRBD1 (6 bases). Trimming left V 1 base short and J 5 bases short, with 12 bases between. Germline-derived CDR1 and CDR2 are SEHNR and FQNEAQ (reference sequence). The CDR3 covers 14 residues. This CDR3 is CASSLDTGFHEQYF. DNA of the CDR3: TGTGCCAGCAGCTTAGATACAGGGTTCCACGAGCAGTACTTC.

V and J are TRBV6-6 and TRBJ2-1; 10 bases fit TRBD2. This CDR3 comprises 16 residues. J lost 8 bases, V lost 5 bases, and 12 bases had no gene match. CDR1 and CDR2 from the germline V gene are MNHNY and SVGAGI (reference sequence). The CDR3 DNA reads TGTGCCAGCAGTCCGGGACTAGCGTATCTAATGTATGAGCAGTTCTTC. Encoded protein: CASSPGLAYLMYEQFF.

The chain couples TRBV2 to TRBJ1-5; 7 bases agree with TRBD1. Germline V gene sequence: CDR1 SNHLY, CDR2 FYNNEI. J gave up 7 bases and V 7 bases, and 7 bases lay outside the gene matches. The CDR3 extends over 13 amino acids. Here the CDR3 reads CASTGTVGQPQHF. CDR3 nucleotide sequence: TGTGCCAGCACCGGGACAGTGGGGCAGCCCCAGCATTTT.

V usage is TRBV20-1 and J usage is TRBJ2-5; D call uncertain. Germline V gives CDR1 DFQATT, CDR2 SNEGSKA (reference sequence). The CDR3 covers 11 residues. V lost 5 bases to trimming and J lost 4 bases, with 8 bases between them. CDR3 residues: CSAGDSETQYF. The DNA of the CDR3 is TGCAGTGCTGGTGACTCAGAGACCCAGTACTTC.

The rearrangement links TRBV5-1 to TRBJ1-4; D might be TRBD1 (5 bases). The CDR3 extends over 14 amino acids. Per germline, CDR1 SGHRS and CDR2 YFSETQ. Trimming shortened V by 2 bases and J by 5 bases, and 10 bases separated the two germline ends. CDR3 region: CASSFGGSNEKLFF. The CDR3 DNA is TGCGCCAGCAGCTTCGGGGGGTCGAATGAAAAACTGTTTTTT.

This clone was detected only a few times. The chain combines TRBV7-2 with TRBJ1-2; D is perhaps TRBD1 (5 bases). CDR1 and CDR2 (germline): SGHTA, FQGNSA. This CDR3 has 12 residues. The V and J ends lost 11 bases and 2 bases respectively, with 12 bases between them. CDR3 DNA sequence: TGTGCCGCCTTGAGGGGCAACTATGGCTACACCTTC. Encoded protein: CAALRGNYGYTF.

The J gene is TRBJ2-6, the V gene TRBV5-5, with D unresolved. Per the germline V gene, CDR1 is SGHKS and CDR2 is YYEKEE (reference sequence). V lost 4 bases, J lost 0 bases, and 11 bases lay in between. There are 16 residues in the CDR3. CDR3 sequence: CASSPSHVSGANVLTF. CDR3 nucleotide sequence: TGTGCCAGCAGCCCATCACACGTCTCTGGGGCCAACGTCCTGACTTTC.

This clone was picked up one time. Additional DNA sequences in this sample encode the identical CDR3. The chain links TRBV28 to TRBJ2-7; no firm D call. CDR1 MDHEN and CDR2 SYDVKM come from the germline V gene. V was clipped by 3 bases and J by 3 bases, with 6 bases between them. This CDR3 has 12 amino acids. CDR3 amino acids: CASSFSSYEQYF. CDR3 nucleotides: TGTGCCAGCAGTTTCTCGAGCTACGAGCAGTACTTC.

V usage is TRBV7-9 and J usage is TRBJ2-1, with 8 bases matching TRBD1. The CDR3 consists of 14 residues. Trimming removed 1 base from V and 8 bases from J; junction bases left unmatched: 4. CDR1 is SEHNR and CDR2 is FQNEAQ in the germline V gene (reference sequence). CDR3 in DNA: TGTGCCAGCAGCTTAGGGGGACAGGCCCATGAGCAGTTCTTC. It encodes CASSLGGQAHEQFF.

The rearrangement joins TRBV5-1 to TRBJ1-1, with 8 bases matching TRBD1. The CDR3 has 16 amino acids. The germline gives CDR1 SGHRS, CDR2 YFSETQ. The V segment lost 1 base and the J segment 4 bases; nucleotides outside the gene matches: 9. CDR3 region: CASSLPGQGVGTEAFF. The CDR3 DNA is TGCGCCAGCAGCTTGCCCGGACAGGGTGTGGGCACTGAAGCTTTCTTT. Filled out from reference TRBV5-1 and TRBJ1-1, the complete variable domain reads KAGVTQTPRYLIKTRGQQVTLSCSPISGHRSVSWYQQTPGQGLQFLFEYFSETQRNKGNFPGRFSGRQFSNSRSEMNVSTLELGDSALYLCASSLPGQGVGTEAFFGQGTRLTVV.

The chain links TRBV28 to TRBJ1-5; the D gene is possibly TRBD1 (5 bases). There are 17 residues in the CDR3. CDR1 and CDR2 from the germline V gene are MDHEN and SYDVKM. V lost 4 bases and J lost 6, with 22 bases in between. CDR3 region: CASSSLGVGAGRQPQHF. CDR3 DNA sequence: TGTGCCAGCAGTTCGTTAGGGGTAGGGGCAGGACGTCAGCCCCAGCATTTT.

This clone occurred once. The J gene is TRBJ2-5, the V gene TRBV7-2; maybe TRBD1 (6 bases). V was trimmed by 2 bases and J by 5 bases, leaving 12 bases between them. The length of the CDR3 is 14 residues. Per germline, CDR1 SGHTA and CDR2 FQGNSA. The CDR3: CASSLHPTGETQYF. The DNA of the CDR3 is TGTGCCAGCAGCTTACACCCAACAGGGGAGACCCAGTACTTC.

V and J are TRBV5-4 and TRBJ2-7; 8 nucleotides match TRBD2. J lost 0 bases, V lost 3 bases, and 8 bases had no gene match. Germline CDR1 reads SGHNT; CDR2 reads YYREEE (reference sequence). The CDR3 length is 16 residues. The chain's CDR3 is CASSSPGGGNSYEQYF. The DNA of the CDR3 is TGTGCCAGCAGCTCGCCCGGGGGGGGCAACTCCTACGAGCAGTACTTC.

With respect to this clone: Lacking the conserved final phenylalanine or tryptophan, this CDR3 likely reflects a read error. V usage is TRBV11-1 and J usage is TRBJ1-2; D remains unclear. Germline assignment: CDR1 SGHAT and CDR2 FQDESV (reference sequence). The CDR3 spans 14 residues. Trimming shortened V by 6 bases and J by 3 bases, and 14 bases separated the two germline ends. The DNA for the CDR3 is TGTGCCAGCAGTCCCCCGAGCGGGCACTATGGCTACACCCTC. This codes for CASSPPSGHYGYTL.

The CDR3 DNA reads TGCGCCAGCAGCCTGGGACAGATGAACTATGGCTACACCTTC. Translation: CASSLGQMNYGYTF. J is TRBJ1-2 and V is TRBV5-1, with 7 positions matching TRBD1. CDR3 length: 14 amino acids. Germline V CDR1 and CDR2: SGHRS, YFSETQ. V lost 4 bases and J lost 2; bases outside the gene matches: 5.

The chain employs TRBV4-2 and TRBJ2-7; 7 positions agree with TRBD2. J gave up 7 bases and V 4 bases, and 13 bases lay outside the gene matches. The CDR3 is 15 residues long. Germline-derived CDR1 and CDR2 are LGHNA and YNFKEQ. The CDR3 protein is CASSPRTGGSGEQYF. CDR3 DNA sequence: TGTGCCAGCAGCCCCCGGACGGGAGGTTCGGGGGAGCAGTACTTC.

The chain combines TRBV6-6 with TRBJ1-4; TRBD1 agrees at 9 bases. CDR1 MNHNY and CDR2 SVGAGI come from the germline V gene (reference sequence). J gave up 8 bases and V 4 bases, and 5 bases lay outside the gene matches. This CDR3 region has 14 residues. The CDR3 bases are TGTGCCAGCAGTTGGGGACAGGGAGGGGAAAAACTGTTTTTT. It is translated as CASSWGQGGEKLFF.

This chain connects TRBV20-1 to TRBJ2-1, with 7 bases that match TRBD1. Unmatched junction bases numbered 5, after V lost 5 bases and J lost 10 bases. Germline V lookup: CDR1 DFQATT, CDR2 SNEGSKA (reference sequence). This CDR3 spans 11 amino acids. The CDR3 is CSASGQLEQFF. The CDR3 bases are TGCAGTGCTTCGGGACAGCTCGAGCAGTTCTTC.

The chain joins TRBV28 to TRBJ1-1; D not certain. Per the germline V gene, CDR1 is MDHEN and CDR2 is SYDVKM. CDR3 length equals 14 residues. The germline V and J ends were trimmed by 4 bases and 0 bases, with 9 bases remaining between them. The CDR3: CASSYATLNTEAFF. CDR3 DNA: TGTGCCAGCAGTTATGCCACTTTGAACACTGAAGCTTTCTTT.

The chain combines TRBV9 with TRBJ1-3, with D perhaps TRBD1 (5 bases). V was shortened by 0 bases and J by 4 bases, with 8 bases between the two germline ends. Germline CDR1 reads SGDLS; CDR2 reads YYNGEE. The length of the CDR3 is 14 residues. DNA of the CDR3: TGTGCCAGCAGCGTAGCGGGGGGGGGAAACACCATATATTTT. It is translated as CASSVAGGGNTIYF.

The CDR3 DNA is TGTGCCAGCTCACCCCCTGAAACACCTAATGAGCAGTTCTTC. Translating it yields CASSPPETPNEQFF. The chain has TRBV18 and TRBJ2-1; no clear D. Trimming took off 3 bases at V and 7 bases at J, with 13 bases between the two ends. CDR1 is KGHSH, CDR2 LQKENI, per germline. This CDR3 spans 14 amino acids.

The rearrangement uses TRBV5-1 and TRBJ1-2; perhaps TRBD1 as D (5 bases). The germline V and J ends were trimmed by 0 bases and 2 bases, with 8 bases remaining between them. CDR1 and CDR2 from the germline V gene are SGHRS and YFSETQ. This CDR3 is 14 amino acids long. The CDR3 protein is CASSLGTMNYGYTF. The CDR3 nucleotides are TGCGCCAGCAGCTTGGGGACAATGAACTATGGCTACACCTTC. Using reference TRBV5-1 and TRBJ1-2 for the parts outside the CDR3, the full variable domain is KAGVTQTPRYLIKTRGQQVTLSCSPISGHRSVSWYQQTPGQGLQFLFEYFSETQRNKGNFPGRFSGRQFSNSRSEMNVSTLELGDSALYLCASSLGTMNYGYTFGSGTRLTVV.

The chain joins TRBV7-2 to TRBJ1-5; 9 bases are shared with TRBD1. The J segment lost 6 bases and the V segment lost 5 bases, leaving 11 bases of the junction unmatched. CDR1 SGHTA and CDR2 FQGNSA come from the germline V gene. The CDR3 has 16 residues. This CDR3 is CASSPGTGRGSQPQHF. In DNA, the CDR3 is TGTGCCAGCAGCCCCGGGACAGGGCGGGGGTCTCAGCCCCAGCATTTT. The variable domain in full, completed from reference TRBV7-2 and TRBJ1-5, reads GAGVSQSPSNKVTEKGKDVELRCDPISGHTALYWYRQSLGQGLEFLIYFQGNSAPDKSGLPSDRFSAERTGGSVSTLTIQRTQQEDSAVYLCASSPGTGRGSQPQHFGDGTRLSIL.

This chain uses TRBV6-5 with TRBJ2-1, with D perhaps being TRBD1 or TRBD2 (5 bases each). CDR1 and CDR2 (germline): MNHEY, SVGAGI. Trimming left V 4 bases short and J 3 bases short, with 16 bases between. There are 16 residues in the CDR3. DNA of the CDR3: TGTGCCAGCAGTTCGCCCGGGACCAAAATCTACAATGAGCAGTTCTTC. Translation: CASSSPGTKIYNEQFF.

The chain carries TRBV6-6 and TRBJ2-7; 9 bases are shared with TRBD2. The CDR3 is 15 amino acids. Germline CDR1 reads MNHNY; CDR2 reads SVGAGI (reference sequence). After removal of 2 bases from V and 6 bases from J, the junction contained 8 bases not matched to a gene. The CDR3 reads CASSYGQTSGTEQYF. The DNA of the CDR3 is TGTGCCAGCAGTTACGGTCAGACTAGCGGCACCGAGCAGTACTTC.

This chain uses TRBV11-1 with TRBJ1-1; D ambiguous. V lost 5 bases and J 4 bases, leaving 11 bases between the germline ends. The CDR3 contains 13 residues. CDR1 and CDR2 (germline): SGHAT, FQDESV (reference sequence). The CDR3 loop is CASSLWEGTEAFF. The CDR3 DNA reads TGTGCCAGCAGCCTGTGGGAGGGCACTGAAGCTTTCTTT.

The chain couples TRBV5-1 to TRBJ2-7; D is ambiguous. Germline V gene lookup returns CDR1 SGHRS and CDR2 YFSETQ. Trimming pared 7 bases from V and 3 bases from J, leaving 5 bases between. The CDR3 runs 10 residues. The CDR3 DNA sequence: TGCGCCAGCCTGAACTACGAGCAGTACTTC. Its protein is CASLNYEQYF.